This is a list of T cell receptor beta chains from one sample in a study of blood T cells in healthy people across ages. A single record per CDR3 protein comes from TCRdb applying MiXCR to the 5' RACE reads. The table includes over 300,000 distinct CDR3 sequences, about 52% detected once. Sequencing input: blood. These receptors were taken from a man in his sixties in good health. Both conserved end residues are part of each CDR3. D genes are given only for firm matches. For some rows the clone size is stated as once, few or many, or as a class when expanded; others skip it.

j_call v_call clone_size d_call cdr3_nt cdr3_aa
TRBJ2-3 TRBV6-4 once TRBD2 TGTGCCAGCAGTGAGACTAGCGGGGGCACAGATACGCAGTATTTT CASSETSGGTDTQYF
TRBJ2-2 TRBV20-1 NA TRBD2 TGCAGTGCTAGAATTGCGGGAGCGAACACCGGGGAGCTGTTTTTT CSARIAGANTGELFF
TRBJ2-7 TRBV7-2 NA NA TGTGTCAGCAGCTTTAGGCCGGCGGGTGCACAAGCTACCCAGTACTTC CVSSFRPAGAQATQYF
TRBJ2-2 TRBV14 NA TRBD1 TGTGCCAGCAGCCAAGATTGGGGACAGGGAAGGACCGGGGAGCTGTTTTTT CASSQDWGQGRTGELFF
TRBJ2-3 TRBV2 NA NA TGTGCCAGCAGAGACTACACAGATACGCAGTATTTT CASRDYTDTQYF
TRBJ1-6 TRBV5-6 few NA TGTGCCAGCAGCTTGGGGGCCCTTAAGGGCAATTCACCCCTCCACTTT CASSLGALKGNSPLHF
TRBJ2-1 TRBV12-3/TRBV12-4 few TRBD2 TGTGCCAGCAGTCCCTGGACTAGCGGGAGGGCCGGGTATAATGAGCAGTTCTTC CASSPWTSGRAGYNEQFF
TRBJ2-3 TRBV7-2 NA TRBD2 TGTGCCAGCAGCCCGAGGACTAGTAGCACAGATACGCAGTATTTT CASSPRTSSTDTQYF
TRBJ2-5 TRBV6-5 once NA TGTGCCAGCAGTCCCACGACAGTCCAAGAGACCCAGTACTTC CASSPTTVQETQYF
TRBJ1-2 TRBV4-2 NA NA TGTGCCAGCAGCCCACAGGGAGAGTATGGCTACACCTTC CASSPQGEYGYTF
TRBJ2-4 TRBV5-6 few NA TGTGCCAGCAGCAGACGGGGAACCAAAAACATTCAGTACTTC CASSRRGTKNIQYF
TRBJ1-2 TRBV20-1 NA NA TGCAGTGCTAGAGGTGGATACTATGGCTACACCTTC CSARGGYYGYTF
TRBJ2-5 TRBV20-1 NA TRBD2 TGCAGTGCTAGAGAGCTAGCGGGGCAAGAGACCCAGTACTTC CSARELAGQETQYF
TRBJ1-4 TRBV28 once NA TGTGCCAGCAGCATAGGGGCAACTAATGAAAAACTGTTTTTT CASSIGATNEKLFF
TRBJ2-3 TRBV5-1 NA NA TGCGCCAGCAGCTTTGGGAATCCCACCTCGGCAGATACGCAGTATTTT CASSFGNPTSADTQYF
TRBJ2-1 TRBV7-6 NA TRBD2 TGTGCCAGCAGCATTCAGATAGCGGGACACCCTAACAATGAGCAGTTCTTC CASSIQIAGHPNNEQFF
TRBJ2-5 TRBV12-3/TRBV12-4 few NA TGTGCCAGCAGTTTAGCGAGGTCCAATGTGGAGACCCAGTACTTC CASSLARSNVETQYF
TRBJ2-7 TRBV10-1 NA NA TGCGCCAGCAGTGAGTCCGGCAGGGCCTACGAGCAGTACTTC CASSESGRAYEQYF
TRBJ2-3 TRBV25-1 few TRBD1 TGTGCCAGCAGTTTGGGTGACAGGGATATAGATACGCAGTATTTT CASSLGDRDIDTQYF
TRBJ1-2 TRBV29-1 NA NA TGCAGCGTTGATGGAGGGGGCTATGGCTACACCTTC CSVDGGGYGYTF
TRBJ2-1 TRBV11-2 NA NA TGTGCCAGCAGCTTAGGAGCTAGGGAGGAGCAGTTCTTC CASSLGAREEQFF
TRBJ2-2 TRBV2 few TRBD1 TGTGCCAGCAGGATACAGGGGGCCGGGGAGCTGTTTTTT CASRIQGAGELFF
TRBJ2-6 TRBV29-1 many TRBD2 TGCAGCGTTAGCGGGGCCGGGGCCAACGTCCTGACTTTC CSVSGAGANVLTF
TRBJ1-2 TRBV15 once NA TGTGCCACCAGCAGAGCCCAGGCCATCGACTACACCTTC CATSRAQAIDYTF
TRBJ1-2 TRBV3-1 few NA TGTGCCAGCAGCCGGTTTGCGGATGGCTACACCTTC CASSRFADGYTF
TRBJ2-5 TRBV7-3 NA NA TGTGCCAGCTCCCGGGACCCGGGGGTCCAAGAGACCCAGTACTTC CASSRDPGVQETQYF
TRBJ2-1 TRBV6-5 once TRBD1 TGTGCCAGCAGTTCGAACAGGGGCAATGAGCAGTTCTTC CASSSNRGNEQFF
TRBJ2-7 TRBV7-2 NA NA TGTGCCAGCAGTTCGTTAACCGGGTCCTACGAGCAGTACTTT CASSSLTGSYEQYF
TRBJ1-1 TRBV12-3/TRBV12-4 NA TRBD1 TGTGCCAGCAGTTCTTCCCCGTCAGGGGGCACTGAAGCTTTCTTT CASSSSPSGGTEAFF
TRBJ2-1 TRBV7-2 NA NA TGTGCCAGCAACACGAACCGGGCCCTCAACAATGAGCAGTTCTTC CASNTNRALNNEQFF